This T cell receptor beta chain comes out of a study of blood T cell repertoires in COVID-19. Across the whole study: The United States, Italy and Spain were the sources of the acute and convalescent COVID-19 samples. T cells, B-cell-depleted T cells, or PBMCs provided the cDNA or gDNA that served as material.

The V gene lost 4 bases and the J gene lost 5 bases, with 6 bases spanning the gap. This CDR3 has 13 residues. Original analysis: Reference gene primers were amplified, and this amplification served to estimate nucleated cell counts. Sequencing was performed with immunoSEQ multiplex PCR; in TCRdb, only in-frame clones are kept and a portion is missing. V and J calls plus clone size are reproduced from that table; the DNA served to infer D and trimming. The sample lists about 300,000 clones, about nine tenths occurring once. The chain joins TRBV23-1 to TRBJ1-6, with a weak D call TRBD1 (5 bases). TRBV23-1 is an open reading frame whose function is uncertain. The receptor comes from a young man with active or convalescent COVID-19. Sequencing was carried out using peripheral blood. CDR3 sequence: CASSRGDNSPLHF. In DNA form, the CDR3 reads TGCGCCAGCAGTCGGGGGGATAATTCACCCCTCCACTTT.